This is a list of T cell receptor beta chains from one sample in a study of T cells after posttransplantation cyclophosphamide. TCRdb's copy holds only in-frame clones and misses some; the assay was immunoSEQ multiplex PCR. The profile covers tens of thousands of clones, with around 94% appearing a single time and around 3% taken by the ten largest. Sequences were obtained from PBMCs. All receptors derive from a woman between 45 and 60 years old in good health and a related stem cell transplant donor. CDR3s include the opening cysteine and the closing phenylalanine or tryptophan. The D gene is left open where the match is weak. Expanded clones are given a class, and other clones once, few, many or no size at all.

NA	TRBV27	TRBJ1-4	TRBD1	CASSLSPTGESTNEKLFF	TGTGCCAGCAGTTTATCCCCGACAGGGGAATCCACTAATGAAAAACTGTTTTTT
NA	TRBV2	TRBJ2-6	TRBD2	CASSVPGLAGGSGANVLTF	TGTGCCAGCAGTGTACCGGGACTAGCGGGGGGCTCTGGGGCCAACGTCCTGACTTTC
NA	TRBV5-6	TRBJ2-7	NA	CASSLPGGRIGEQYF	TGTGCCAGCAGCTTACCCGGCGGTAGAATCGGCGAGCAGTACTTC
once	TRBV7-9	TRBJ1-6	NA	CASSLSIGNSPLHF	TGTGCCAGCAGCTTGTCGATCGGTAATTCCCCCCTCCACTTT
once	TRBV11-2	TRBJ2-3	TRBD2	CASSLNWVSGGTIDTQYF	TGTGCCAGCAGCTTAAATTGGGTTAGCGGGGGCACCATAGATACGCAGTATTTT
NA	TRBV19	TRBJ1-1	TRBD1	CASSSGGNTEAFF	TGTGCCAGTAGTTCAGGGGGGAACACTGAAGCTTTCTTT
NA	TRBV15	TRBJ2-7	NA	CATSRDRSVYEQYF	TGTGCCACCAGCAGAGATAGATCGGTCTACGAGCAGTACTTC
NA	TRBV19	TRBJ2-1	TRBD2	CASSIVAGGHNEQFF	TGTGCCAGTAGTATAGTAGCGGGGGGGCACAATGAGCAGTTCTTC
NA	TRBV19	TRBJ2-2	TRBD1	CASTRGQAIGELFF	TGTGCCAGTACCCGGGGACAGGCGATCGGGGAGCTGTTTTTT
NA	TRBV6-5	TRBJ1-6	TRBD1	CASSFGTGQDNSPLHF	TGTGCCAGCAGTTTCGGAACGGGACAGGATAATTCCCCCCTCCACTTT
NA	TRBV6-6	TRBJ1-2	NA	CASSPHRVGYTF	TGTGCCAGCAGTCCACACAGGGTTGGCTACACCTTC
NA	TRBV10-1	TRBJ2-7	TRBD1	CASSESWTGNYEQYF	TGCGCCAGCAGTGAGAGTTGGACAGGGAACTACGAGCAGTACTTC
once	TRBV5-1	TRBJ2-1	NA	CASSLAGRGANEQFF	TGCGCCAGCAGCTTGGCGGGCAGGGGAGCGAATGAGCAGTTCTTC
NA	TRBV5-4	TRBJ2-3	NA	CASSLAFRTDTDTQYF	TGTGCCAGCAGCTTGGCGTTCAGGACAGACACAGATACGCAGTATTTT
NA	TRBV6-1	TRBJ2-2	NA	CASSRENTGELFF	TGTGCCAGCTCCCGGGAGAACACCGGGGAGCTGTTTTTT